This TCR beta chain derives from a study of T cell repertoires in breast cancer. An expanded emulsion RT-PCR with primers for all TCR V genes paired CD8+ T cell chains. Blocking oligonucleotides added to a second nested PCR suppressed unpaired genes. TCRdb fed the emulsion pairing reads into MiXCR, producing one record per CDR3 protein. The sample records over 100 distinct CDR3 sequences, about 16% being singletons. The V gene lost 0 bases and the J gene lost 2 bases, with 8 bases spanning the gap. This CDR3 has 15 residues. Germline CDR1 SGHVT, CDR2 SQSDAQ. The specimen was CD8+ T cells. This chain uses TRBV7-4 with TRBJ1-5; D may be TRBD1 (5 bases). The TCR comes from a pool of human donors with breast cancer or a healthy control (not recorded which). CDR3 bases: TGTGCCAGCAGCTTAGCGCTACAGGGCAATCAGCCCCAGCATTTT. Amino acids: CASSLALQGNQPQHF.